Listed below are T cell receptor beta chains from one sample, sequenced in a study of radiation and T cells in renal cell carcinoma. Produced via immunoSEQ multiplex PCR; TCRdb's table is partial and in-frame only. There are roughly 120,000 clones in the sample; 80% to 85% occur only once, and 3% lies in the top ten. Sequenced here: blood, sampled from a patient whose treatment included radiotherapy and nephrectomy. The receptors originated from a woman aged 60-75 years with renal cell carcinoma. Each CDR3 is given with its conserved first and last residue. Each record gives: J gene, D gene, V gene, clone size, CDR3 DNA, CDR3 protein. The D gene is left open where the match is weak. Rows may omit the clone size; those that give it use once, few, many or a size class.

>TRBJ2-5|NA|TRBV19|NA
TGTGCCAGTAGTATCGCCCGGGTCAACCAAGAGACCCAGTACTTC
CASSIARVNQETQYF
>TRBJ1-4|NA|TRBV5-1|NA
TGCGCCAGCAGCTTGGGGACACTTTCGCCAACTAATGAAAAACTGTTTTTT
CASSLGTLSPTNEKLFF
>TRBJ2-1|NA|TRBV29-1|NA
TGCAGCGTCGAACGGTATAGGGAGTATTGGAACAATGAGCAGTTCTTC
CSVERYREYWNNEQFF
>TRBJ1-1|NA|TRBV6-5|NA
TGTGCCAGCAGTGGTCGGGGGCGACATACTGAAGCTTTCTTT
CASSGRGRHTEAFF
>TRBJ2-7|NA|TRBV11-3|NA
TGTGCCAGCAGCTTTCATCACGGGCTCTACGAGCAGTACTTC
CASSFHHGLYEQYF
>TRBJ1-2|NA|TRBV27|NA
TGTGCCAGCAAGATGGGAGAGAACTATGGCTACACCTTC
CASKMGENYGYTF
>TRBJ2-7|NA|TRBV19|NA
TGTGCCAGTAGTAATGCAGCGACTAGCTACGAGCAGTACTTC
CASSNAATSYEQYF
>TRBJ2-5|NA|TRBV5-4|NA
TGTGCCAGCAGCCCGATCGAGAGAGGGGCCCAAGAGACCCAGTACTTC
CASSPIERGAQETQYF
>TRBJ2-2|TRBD2|TRBV5-1|NA
TGCGCCAGCAGCTTAAGACTAGCGGGGGCCGGGGAGCTGTTTTTT
CASSLRLAGAGELFF
>TRBJ2-4|NA|TRBV29-1|NA
TGCAGCGTTGAAGCGGCCCGTACGAACATTCAGTACTTC
CSVEAARTNIQYF
>TRBJ2-2|TRBD2|TRBV5-1|once
TGCGCCAGCAGCTTGGGTCCTCTAGCGGGGTCCACCGGGGAGCTGTTTTTT
CASSLGPLAGSTGELFF
>TRBJ2-5|NA|TRBV5-4|NA
TGTGCCAGCAGCTTGGAAGGCGGACAAGAGACCCAGTACTTC
CASSLEGGQETQYF
>TRBJ2-5|TRBD2|TRBV19|NA
TGTGCCACCGAGACTAGCGGCCAAGAGACCCAGTACTTC
CATETSGQETQYF
>TRBJ1-3|NA|TRBV4-1|once
TGCGCCAGCAGCCAAGAAGCGGTTTCTGGAAACACCATATATTTT
CASSQEAVSGNTIYF
>TRBJ1-1|NA|TRBV28|NA
TGTGCCAGCAGTTCTCGACACCTGAACACTGAAGCTTTCTTT
CASSSRHLNTEAFF
>TRBJ2-5|TRBD2|TRBV10-2|NA
TGCGCCAGCAGTGAAACGCGGGGGGGCCGGGAGACCCAGTACTTC
CASSETRGGRETQYF
>TRBJ2-5|NA|TRBV9|NA
TGTGCCAGCAGCGTAGAAGGACAACCCCAAGAGACCCAGTACTTC
CASSVEGQPQETQYF
>TRBJ1-5|NA|TRBV6-1|once
TGTGCCAGCCTCCCGGCGGGGGGCACCAATCAGCCCCAGCATTTT
CASLPAGGTNQPQHF
>TRBJ1-1|NA|TRBV4-3|NA
TGCGCCAGCAGTCCACAGGGCCCAAACACTGAAGCTTTCTTT
CASSPQGPNTEAFF
>TRBJ1-2|NA|TRBV19|many
TGTGCCAGTAGTATTGTAACAGCGGGAAATGGCTACACCTTC
CASSIVTAGNGYTF
>TRBJ1-3|NA|TRBV9|few
TGTGCCAGCAGCGTAGATCTTTCTGGAAACACCATATATTTT
CASSVDLSGNTIYF
>TRBJ2-2|NA|TRBV27|NA
TGTGCCAGCAGTGTAACGAACACCGGGGAGCTGTTTTTT
CASSVTNTGELFF
>TRBJ1-5|TRBD1|TRBV4-1|NA
TGCGCCAGCAGCCAAACCTCAGGGACAGGGGAACGGCCCCAGCATTTT
CASSQTSGTGERPQHF
>TRBJ1-1|TRBD1|TRBV10-2|NA
TGCGCCAGCAGTGGCCGAGGACAGGGTGGCACTGAAGCTTTCTTT
CASSGRGQGGTEAFF
>TRBJ2-1|TRBD2|TRBV7-9|once
TGTGCCAGCAGCTCTTCCGGGACTAGCGGGGCCTCATTCTACAATGAGCAGTTCTTC
CASSSSGTSGASFYNEQFF
>TRBJ1-5|NA|TRBV6-6|NA
TGTGCCAGCAGTTTCCCCAGCTCTAGCAATCAGCCCCAGCATTTT
CASSFPSSSNQPQHF
>TRBJ1-5|NA|TRBV19|NA
TGTGCCAGTAGTTCGGGCCCCGGGACAACTGCTATTCGGCAGCCCCAGCATTTT
CASSSGPGTTAIRQPQHF
>TRBJ2-7|NA|TRBV5-4|NA
TGTGCCAGCAGCCCCATGGGGACCGCTTCGCCGGCCCGGTACGAGCAGTACTTC
CASSPMGTASPARYEQYF
>TRBJ1-1|NA|TRBV4-1|once
TGCGCCAGCAGCCAAGATCGAACGAGGGGAACTGAAGCTTTCTTT
CASSQDRTRGTEAFF
>TRBJ1-2|NA|TRBV6-5|NA
TGTGCCAGCAGTTTCGGGGGGGTGGCTGGCTACACCTTC
CASSFGGVAGYTF
>TRBJ2-1|NA|TRBV7-9|NA
TGTGCCAGCAGCTTAATCGGGAGTCGAACACACAATGAGCAGTTCTTC
CASSLIGSRTHNEQFF
>TRBJ2-7|TRBD1|TRBV9|NA
TGTGCCAGCAGCCCAGACCGGGACAGGGGGCCCTACGAGCAGTACTTC
CASSPDRDRGPYEQYF
>TRBJ1-1|NA|TRBV30|NA
TGTGCCTGGAGTGTAGGCAACACTGAAGCTTTCTTT
CAWSVGNTEAFF
>TRBJ1-4|NA|TRBV18|NA
TGTGCCAGCTCCCCATCAACTAATGAAAAACTGTTTTTT
CASSPSTNEKLFF
>TRBJ1-1|TRBD1|TRBV5-1|NA
TGCGCCAGCTCCAAGACAGGGGACACTGAAGCTTTCTTT
CASSKTGDTEAFF
>TRBJ1-1|TRBD1|TRBV6-1|NA
TGTGCCAGCAGTGAAAATACAGGGGATACTGAAGCTTTCTTT
CASSENTGDTEAFF
>TRBJ1-1|TRBD1|TRBV29-1|NA
TGCAGCGTTGAAAAGGGGACAGGGGCGGTCATGAACACTGAAGCTTTCTTT
CSVEKGTGAVMNTEAFF
>TRBJ1-1|TRBD1|TRBV6-1|NA
TGTGCCAGCAGCCGGGGGACAGGATCCCAAGCTTTCTTT
CASSRGTGSQAFF
>TRBJ2-5|NA|TRBV7-3|NA
TGTGCCAGCAGCGAAAACCCGAGAGGGTACAAAGAGACCCAGTACTTC
CASSENPRGYKETQYF
>TRBJ2-7|TRBD1|TRBV5-1|NA
TGCGCCAGCAGCTATGGACAGGGGAATATCTACGAGCAGTACTTC
CASSYGQGNIYEQYF
>TRBJ1-1|NA|TRBV6-5|NA
TGTGCCAGCAGTACCACGCGAACCTTCGAGGCTTTCTTT
CASSTTRTFEAFF
>TRBJ1-2|NA|TRBV7-8|NA
TGTGCCAGCAGCTTAGAATTTACAGGTGCTAACTATGGCTACACCTTC
CASSLEFTGANYGYTF
>TRBJ1-3|NA|TRBV2|NA
TGTGCCAGCAGTGAAGAGGGAACCCTAAGGCATGGAAACACCATATATTTT
CASSEEGTLRHGNTIYF
>TRBJ2-2|NA|TRBV29-1|once
TGCAGCGCGTCCTCCCGGTACGGCGGACCCACCGGGGAGCTGTTTTTT
CSASSRYGGPTGELFF
>TRBJ2-3|NA|TRBV19|NA
TGTGCCAGTAGTCGCCTTACAGATACGCAGTATTTT
CASSRLTDTQYF
>TRBJ1-3|NA|TRBV5-1|NA
TGCGCCAGCAGTTTAGAGGAGGTTGGCTCTGGAAACACCATATATTTT
CASSLEEVGSGNTIYF
>TRBJ2-7|NA|TRBV5-5|NA
TGTGCCAGCAGCTGGATCAGGGGGGACCACGAGCAGTACTTC
CASSWIRGDHEQYF
>TRBJ1-2|NA|TRBV5-1|NA
TGCGCCAGCAGCACGGGTCGCGGGGACCCTTATGGCTACACCTTC
CASSTGRGDPYGYTF
>TRBJ1-3|NA|TRBV5-1|NA
TGCGCCAGCAGCTTGGATGGAGGACGAAACACCATATATTTT
CASSLDGGRNTIYF
>TRBJ2-7|NA|TRBV5-5|NA
TGTGCCAGCAGCCTCGGGCCGACCCTTGACTACGAGCAGTACTTC
CASSLGPTLDYEQYF
>TRBJ1-3|NA|TRBV4-1|NA
TGCGCCAGCAGCCCCGACGGGTACACCATATATTTT
CASSPDGYTIYF